This T cell receptor (beta chain) stems from a study of cytomegalovirus exposure and HLA in healthy donors. Study findings and constraints: The authors enumerated 150 to 200 TCR beta chains as linked to cytomegalovirus.

PCR amplification relied on 60 Vbeta primers (plus 13 Jbeta primers). Here immunoSEQ multiplex PCR was the method, and the copy in TCRdb shows in-frame clones only, minus some. The sample lists approximately 160,000 clones; less than 80% were seen once. V lost 6 bases, J lost 2 bases, and 20 bases lay in between. This CDR3 has 16 residues. Germline CDR1 MRHNA, CDR2 SNTAGT. A note on this clone: Its cognate antigen is unknown.

This rearrangement joins TRBV6-4 to TRBJ2-7; tentative D call: TRBD1 (5 bases). This sequence originates from a female donor in good health and CMV-seronegative. The specimen sequenced was PBMCs. Written as DNA, the CDR3 is TGTGCCAGCAGGCCCCCGACAGATCGAGACCCCTACGAGCAGTACTTC. It yields the protein CASRPPTDRDPYEQYF.